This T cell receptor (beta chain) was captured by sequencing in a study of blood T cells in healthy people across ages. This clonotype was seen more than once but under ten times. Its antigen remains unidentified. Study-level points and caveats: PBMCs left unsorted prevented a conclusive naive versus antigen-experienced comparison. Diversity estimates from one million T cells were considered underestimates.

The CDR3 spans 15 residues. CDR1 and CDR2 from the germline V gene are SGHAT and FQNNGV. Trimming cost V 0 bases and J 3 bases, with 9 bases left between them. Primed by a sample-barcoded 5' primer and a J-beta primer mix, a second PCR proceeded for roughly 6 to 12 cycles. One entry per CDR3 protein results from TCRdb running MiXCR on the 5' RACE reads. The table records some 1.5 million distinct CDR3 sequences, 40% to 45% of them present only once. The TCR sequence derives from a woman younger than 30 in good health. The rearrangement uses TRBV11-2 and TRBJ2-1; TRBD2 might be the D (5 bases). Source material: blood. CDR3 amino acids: CASSLEPGIYNEQFF. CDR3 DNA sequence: TGTGCCAGCAGCTTAGAACCCGGGATCTACAATGAGCAGTTCTTC.